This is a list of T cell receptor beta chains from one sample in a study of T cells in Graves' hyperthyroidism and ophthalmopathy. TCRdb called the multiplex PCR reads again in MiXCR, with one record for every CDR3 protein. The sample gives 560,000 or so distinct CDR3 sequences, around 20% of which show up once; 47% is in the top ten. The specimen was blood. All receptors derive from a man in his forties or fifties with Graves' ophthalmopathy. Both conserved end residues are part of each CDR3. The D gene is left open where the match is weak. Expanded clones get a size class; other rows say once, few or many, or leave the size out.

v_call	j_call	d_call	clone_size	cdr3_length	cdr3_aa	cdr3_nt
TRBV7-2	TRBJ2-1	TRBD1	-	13	CASSLDRGRGRFF	TGTGCCAGCAGCTTAGACAGGGGGCGAGGCAGGTTCTTC
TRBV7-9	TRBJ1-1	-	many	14	CASSSGGPNTEAFF	TGTGCCAGCAGCTCAGGAGGCCCGAACACTGAAGCTTTCTTT
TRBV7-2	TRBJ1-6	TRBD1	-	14	CASSLWGQNSPLHF	TGTGCCAGCAGCTTGTGGGGACAGAATTCACCCCTCCACTTT
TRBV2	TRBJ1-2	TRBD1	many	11	CASGTGDGYTF	TGTGCCAGCGGGACAGGGGATGGCTACACCTTC
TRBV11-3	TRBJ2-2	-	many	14	CASSLGTSTGELFF	TGTGCCAGCAGCTTAGGCACCTCCACCGGGGAGCTGTTTTTT
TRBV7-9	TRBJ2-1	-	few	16	CASTATSGHPYNEQFF	TGTGCCAGCACCGCAACCTCGGGACATCCCTACAATGAGCAGTTCTTC
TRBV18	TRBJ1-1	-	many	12	CATLEQYTEAFF	TGTGCCACCTTAGAACAGTACACTGAAGCTTTCTTT
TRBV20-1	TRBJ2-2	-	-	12	CSARVRRGELFF	TGCAGTGCTAGGGTTAGGCGCGGGGAGCTGTTTTTT
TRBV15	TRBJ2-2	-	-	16	CATSSETVSNTGELFF	TGTGCCACCAGCAGTGAGACAGTTTCGAACACCGGGGAGCTGTTTTTT
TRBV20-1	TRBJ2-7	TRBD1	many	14	CSAKGGTGRSEQYF	TGCAGTGCTAAAGGCGGGACAGGGCGAAGCGAGCAGTACTTC
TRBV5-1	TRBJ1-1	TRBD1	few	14	CASSLGQGSTEAFF	TGCGCCAGCAGCTTGGGACAGGGAAGCACTGAAGCTTTCTTT
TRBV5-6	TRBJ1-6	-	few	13	CASSLDVPLPLHF	TGTGCCAGCAGCTTGGATGTCCCGTTACCCCTCCACTTT
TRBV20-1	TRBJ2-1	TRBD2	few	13	CSAFPSGKDEQFF	TGCAGTGCGTTTCCTAGCGGGAAGGATGAGCAGTTCTTC
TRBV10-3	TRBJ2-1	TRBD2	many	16	CAVGGKREGPYNEQFF	TGTGCCGTTGGAGGAAAGCGGGAGGGCCCCTACAATGAGCAGTTCTTC
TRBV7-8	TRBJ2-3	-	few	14	CASSHSAGQTTQYF	TGTGCCAGCAGCCATTCGGCCGGACAGACTACGCAGTATTTT
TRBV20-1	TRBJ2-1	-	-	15	CSARDSGTWGNEQFF	TGCAGTGCCAGAGATAGTGGGACGTGGGGCAATGAGCAGTTCTTC
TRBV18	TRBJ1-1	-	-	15	CASSPRSDMNTEAFF	TGTGCCAGCTCACCACGGTCGGACATGAACACTGAAGCTTTCTTT
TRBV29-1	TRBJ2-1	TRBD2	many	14	CSVTSGRVGGEQFF	TGCAGCGTTACTAGCGGGAGGGTAGGCGGTGAGCAGTTCTTC
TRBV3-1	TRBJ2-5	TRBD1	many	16	CASSQEPDRARETQYF	TGTGCCAGCAGCCAAGAACCTGACAGGGCCCGCGAGACCCAGTACTTC
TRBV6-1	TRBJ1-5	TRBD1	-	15	CASNAGTGGDQPQHF	TGTGCCAGCAACGCCGGGACAGGGGGCGATCAGCCCCAGCATTTT
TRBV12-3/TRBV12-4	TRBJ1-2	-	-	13	CASSPPINYGYTF	TGTGCCAGCAGTCCGCCAATCAACTATGGCTACACCTTC
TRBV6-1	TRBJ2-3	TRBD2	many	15	CASTLAGGMMDTQYF	TGTGCCAGCACCTTAGCGGGGGGTATGATGGATACGCAGTATTTT
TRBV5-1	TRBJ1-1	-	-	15	CASSLEGPSSTEAFF	TGCGCCAGCAGCTTGGAAGGGCCTTCGAGCACTGAAGCTTTCTTT
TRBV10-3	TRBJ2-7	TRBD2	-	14	CAISDSGGTYEQYF	TGTGCCATCAGTGACTCGGGGGGAACCTACGAGCAGTACTTC
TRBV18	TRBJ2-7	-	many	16	CASSPWGTLSSYEQYF	TGTGCCAGCTCACCATGGGGGACCCTGAGCTCCTACGAGCAGTACTTC
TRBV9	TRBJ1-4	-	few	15	CASSVNFGPNEKLFF	TGTGCCAGCAGCGTCAACTTCGGCCCTAATGAAAAACTGTTTTTT
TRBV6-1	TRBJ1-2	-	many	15	CASSSLRDGVYGYTF	TGTGCCAGCAGCTCTTTGAGGGACGGAGTCTATGGCTACACCTTC
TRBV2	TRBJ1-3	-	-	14	CASRASATGNTIYF	TGTGCCAGCAGGGCCAGCGCCACTGGAAACACCATATATTTT
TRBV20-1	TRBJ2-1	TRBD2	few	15	CSARRGGGRGNEQFF	TGCAGTGCCAGGCGAGGCGGGGGAAGGGGTAATGAGCAGTTCTTC
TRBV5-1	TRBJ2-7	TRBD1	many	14	CASSAKDRVYEQYF	TGCGCCAGCAGCGCCAAGGACAGGGTCTACGAGCAGTACTTC
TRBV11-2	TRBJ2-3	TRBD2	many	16	CASSPQTSGGTDTQYF	TGTGCCAGCAGCCCTCAGACTAGCGGGGGCACAGATACGCAGTATTTT
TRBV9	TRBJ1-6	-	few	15	CASSVAGPRNSPLHF	TGTGCCAGCAGCGTAGCGGGACCGAGGAATTCACCCCTCCACTTT
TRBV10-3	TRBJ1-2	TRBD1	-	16	CAISESDRAFNYGYTF	TGTGCCATCAGTGAGTCGGACAGGGCCTTTAACTATGGCTACACCTTC
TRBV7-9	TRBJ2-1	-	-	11	CASSPMDEQFF	TGTGCCAGCAGCCCGATGGATGAGCAGTTCTTC
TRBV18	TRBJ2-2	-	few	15	CASSPSSGTIGELFF	TGTGCCAGCTCACCGAGCAGTGGGACAATCGGGGAGCTGTTTTTT
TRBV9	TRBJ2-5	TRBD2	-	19	CASSVASRTSGGSQETQYF	TGTGCCAGCAGCGTTGCTTCCAGGACTAGCGGGGGGAGCCAAGAGACCCAGTACTTC
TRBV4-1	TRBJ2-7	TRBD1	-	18	CASSQDAGGTGPLGEQYF	TGCGCCAGCAGCCAAGATGCGGGTGGGACAGGTCCACTTGGGGAGCAGTACTTC
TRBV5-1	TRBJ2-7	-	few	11	CASPIQVEQYF	TGCGCCAGCCCTATCCAGGTCGAGCAGTACTTC
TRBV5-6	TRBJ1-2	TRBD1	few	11	CASSLRGRYTF	TGTGCCAGCAGCTTGAGGGGGCGCTACACCTTC
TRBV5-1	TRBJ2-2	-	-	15	CASSLSGDGTGELFF	TGCGCCAGCAGCTTGTCGGGGGATGGCACCGGGGAGCTGTTTTTT
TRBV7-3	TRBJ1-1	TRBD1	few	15	CASSLTVTGMAEAFF	TGTGCCAGCAGCTTAACCGTGACAGGGATGGCTGAAGCTTTCTTT
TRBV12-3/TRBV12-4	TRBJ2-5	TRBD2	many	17	CASSFISGRAGLETQYF	TGTGCCAGCAGTTTTATCAGCGGGAGGGCCGGACTAGAGACCCAGTACTTC
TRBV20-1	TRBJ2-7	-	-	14	CSARRDRIQLGQYF	TGCAGTGCTAGAAGAGACCGAATCCAGCTCGGGCAGTACTTC
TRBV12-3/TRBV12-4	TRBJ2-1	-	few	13	CASSLSGTGEQFF	TGTGCCAGCAGTTTAAGTGGTACAGGTGAGCAGTTCTTC
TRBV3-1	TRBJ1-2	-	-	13	CASSQGRGSGYTF	TGTGCCAGCAGCCAAGGAAGGGGAAGTGGCTACACCTTC
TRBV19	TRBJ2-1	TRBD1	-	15	CASSPGQGEYNEQFF	TGTGCCAGTAGTCCGGGACAGGGGGAATACAATGAGCAGTTCTTC
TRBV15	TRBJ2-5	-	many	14	CATSRAGTEETQYF	TGTGCCACCAGCAGAGCCGGGACGGAAGAGACCCAGTACTTC
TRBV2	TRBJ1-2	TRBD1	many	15	CASRPRQGWNYGYTF	TGTGCCAGCAGACCTAGACAGGGGTGGAACTATGGCTACACCTTC
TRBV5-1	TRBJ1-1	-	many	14	CASSFSGRNTEAFF	TGCGCCAGCAGCTTCTCCGGGCGGAACACTGAAGCTTTCTTT
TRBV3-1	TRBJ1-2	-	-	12	CASSQDIYGYTF	TGTGCCAGCAGCCAAGATATTTATGGCTACACCTTC
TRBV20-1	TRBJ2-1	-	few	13	CSARGVSINEQFF	TGCAGTGCTAGAGGGGTTAGCATCAATGAGCAGTTCTTC
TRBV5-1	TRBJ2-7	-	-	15	CASSGGQTSSYEQYF	TGCGCCAGCAGTGGGGGGCAGACAAGTTCCTACGAGCAGTACTTC
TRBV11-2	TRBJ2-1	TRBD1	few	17	CASGYPPTGTGGNEQFF	TGTGCCAGCGGATACCCCCCTACCGGGACAGGGGGCAATGAGCAGTTCTTC
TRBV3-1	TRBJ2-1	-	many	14	CASSPWGYYNEQFF	TGTGCCAGCAGCCCATGGGGGTACTACAATGAGCAGTTCTTC
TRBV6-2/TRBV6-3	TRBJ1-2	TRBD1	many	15	CASSYSGQGASGYTF	TGTGCCAGCAGTTACTCGGGACAGGGGGCGAGCGGCTACACCTTC
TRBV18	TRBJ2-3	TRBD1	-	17	CASSPGQGPGGTDTQYF	TGTGCCAGCTCACCCGGACAGGGCCCAGGGGGCACAGATACGCAGTATTTT
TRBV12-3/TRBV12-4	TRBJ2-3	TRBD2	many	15	CASSLASGGTDTQYF	TGTGCCAGCAGTTTGGCTAGCGGGGGCACAGATACGCAGTATTTT